This T cell receptor beta chain was retrieved from a study of blood T cell repertoires in COVID-19. Study overall: The United States, Italy and Spain supplied acute and convalescent COVID-19 samples.

How the authors handled the data: Reference gene primer amplification gave nucleated cell count estimates. The protocol was immunoSEQ multiplex PCR, while the TCRdb copy is restricted to in-frame clones and leaves out a portion. V, J and clone size are those of that table, while D and trimming were read from the DNA. The sample lists some 150,000 clones, about 80% occurring once. The CDR3 length is 14 residues. Germline CDR1 MDHEN, CDR2 SYDVKM. Trimming left V 9 bases short and J 4 bases short, with 15 bases between. The receptor was isolated from a man aged 60-69 years with acute or convalescent COVID-19. The sample consisted of peripheral blood. This rearrangement joins TRBV28 to TRBJ1-4, with D perhaps matching TRBD1 (5 bases). The CDR3 region has the DNA TGTGCCAGTGGGCGGGGCGGCATTAATGAAAAACTGTTTTTT. It yields the protein CASGRGGINEKLFF.